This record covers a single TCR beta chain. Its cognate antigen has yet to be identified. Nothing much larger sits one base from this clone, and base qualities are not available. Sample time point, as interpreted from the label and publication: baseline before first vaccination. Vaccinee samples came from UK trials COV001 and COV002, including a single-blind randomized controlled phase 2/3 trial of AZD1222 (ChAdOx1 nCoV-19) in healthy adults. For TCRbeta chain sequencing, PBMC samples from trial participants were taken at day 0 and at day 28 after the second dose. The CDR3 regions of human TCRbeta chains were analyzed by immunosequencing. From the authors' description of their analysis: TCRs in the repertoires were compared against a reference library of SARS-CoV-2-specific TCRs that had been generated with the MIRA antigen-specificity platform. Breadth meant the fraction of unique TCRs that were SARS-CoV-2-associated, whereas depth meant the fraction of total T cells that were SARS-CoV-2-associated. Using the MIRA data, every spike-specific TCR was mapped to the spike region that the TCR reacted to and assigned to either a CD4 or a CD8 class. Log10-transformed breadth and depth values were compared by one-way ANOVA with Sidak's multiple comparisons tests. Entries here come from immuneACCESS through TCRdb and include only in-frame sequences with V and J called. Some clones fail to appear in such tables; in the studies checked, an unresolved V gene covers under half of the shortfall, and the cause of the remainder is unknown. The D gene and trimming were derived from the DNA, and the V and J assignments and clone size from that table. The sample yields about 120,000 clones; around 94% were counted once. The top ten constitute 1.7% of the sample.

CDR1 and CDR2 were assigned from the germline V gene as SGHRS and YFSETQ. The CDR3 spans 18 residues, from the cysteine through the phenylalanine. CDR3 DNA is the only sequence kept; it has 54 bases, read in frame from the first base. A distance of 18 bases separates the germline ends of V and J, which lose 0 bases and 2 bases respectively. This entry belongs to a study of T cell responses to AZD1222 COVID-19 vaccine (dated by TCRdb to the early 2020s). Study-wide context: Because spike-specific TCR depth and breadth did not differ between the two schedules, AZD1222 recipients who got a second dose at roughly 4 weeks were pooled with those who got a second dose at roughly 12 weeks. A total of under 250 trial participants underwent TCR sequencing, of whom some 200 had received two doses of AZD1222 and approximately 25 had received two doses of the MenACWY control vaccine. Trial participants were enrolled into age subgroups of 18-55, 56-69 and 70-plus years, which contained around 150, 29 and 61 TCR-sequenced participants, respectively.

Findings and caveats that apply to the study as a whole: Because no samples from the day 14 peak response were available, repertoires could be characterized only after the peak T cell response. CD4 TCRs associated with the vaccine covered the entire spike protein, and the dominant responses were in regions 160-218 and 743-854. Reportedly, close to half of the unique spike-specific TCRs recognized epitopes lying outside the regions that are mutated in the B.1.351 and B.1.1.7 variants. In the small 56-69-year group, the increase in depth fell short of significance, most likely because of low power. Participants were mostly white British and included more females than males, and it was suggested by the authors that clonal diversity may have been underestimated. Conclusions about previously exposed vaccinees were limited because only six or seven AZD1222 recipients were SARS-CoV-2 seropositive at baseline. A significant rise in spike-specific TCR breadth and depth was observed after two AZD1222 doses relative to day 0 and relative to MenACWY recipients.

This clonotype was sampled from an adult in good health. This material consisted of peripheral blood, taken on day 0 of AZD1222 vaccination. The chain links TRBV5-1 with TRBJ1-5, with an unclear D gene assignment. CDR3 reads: CASSLGYGGAPGNQPQHF. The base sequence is TGCGCCAGCAGCTTGGGATACGGAGGCGCGCCGGGCAATCAGCCCCAGCATTTT. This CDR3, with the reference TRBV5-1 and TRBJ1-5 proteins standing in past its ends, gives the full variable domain KAGVTQTPRYLIKTRGQQVTLSCSPISGHRSVSWYQQTPGQGLQFLFEYFSETQRNKGNFPGRFSGRQFSNSRSEMNVSTLELGDSALYLCASSLGYGGAPGNQPQHFGDGTRLSIL.